This record concerns one TCR beta chain sequence. This CDR3 spans 16 amino acids. V was shortened by 3 bases and J by 4 bases, with 16 bases between the two germline ends. Looked up from germline, CDR1 is ENHRY and CDR2 is SYGVKD. This sample is drawn from a study of blood T cell repertoires in COVID-19. Clones were sequenced by immunoSEQ multiplex PCR, and TCRdb holds only the in-frame ones, with some missing. The sample includes fewer than 250,000 clones, less than 90% of them seen just once. The receptor was derived from a woman over 75 with COVID-19, enrolled during active disease. V is TRBV10-3 and J is TRBJ1-5; D is possibly TRBD1 (5 bases). Source material: peripheral blood. Here the CDR3 DNA reads TGTGCCATCAGTGACTTTCAGATCGGGGGAAATCAGCCCCAGCATTTT. This encodes CAISDFQIGGNQPQHF.